The next 26 T cell receptor beta chains were all read from a single sample in a study of shared clonotypes between healthy human individuals. Generated by immunoSEQ multiplex PCR, the TCRdb table keeps only in-frame clones and is missing some. The data hold about 1.5 million clones, with approximately 96% observed a single time. Sequencing was carried out using naive CD4+ T cells sorted from blood. Subset in this sample: CD45RA+ positively selected. These receptor sequences come from a man aged 25 to 40 in good health.

The chain links TRBV18 to TRBJ2-1, with D possibly TRBD2 on 6 matching bases. V lost 3 bases to trimming and J lost 0 bases, with 12 bases between them. From germline, CDR1 is KGHSH and CDR2 LQKENI. The length of the CDR3 is 16 residues. The CDR3 spells CASSPTSRYSYNEQFF. CDR3 bases: TGTGCCAGCTCACCCACTAGCAGATACTCCTACAATGAGCAGTTCTTC.

The genes are TRBV19 and TRBJ2-3, with 9 nucleotides matching TRBD2. V lost 8 bases, J lost 0 bases, and 3 bases stayed unmatched. The germline V gene has CDR1 LNHDA and CDR2 SQIVND (reference sequence). The CDR3 length is 14 residues. The chain's CDR3 is CASPAGGSTDTQYF. CDR3 DNA sequence: TGTGCCAGTCCAGCGGGAGGCAGCACAGATACGCAGTATTTT.

The chain joins TRBV6-1 to TRBJ1-4, with D perhaps TRBD1 (5 bases). V lost 5 bases and J 2 bases, leaving 12 bases between the germline ends. CDR1 is MNHNS, CDR2 SASEGT, per germline. The CDR3 spans 15 residues. CDR3 DNA sequence: TGTGCCAGCAGTCTACGACGGGACACTAATGAAAAACTGTTTTTT. It specifies CASSLRRDTNEKLFF.

The chain has TRBV19 and TRBJ1-2; 8 positions match TRBD1. V lost 7 bases to trimming and J lost 3 bases; unmatched junction nucleotides: 4. The CDR3 loop spans 13 amino acids. CDR1 LNHDA and CDR2 SQIVND come from the germline V gene (reference sequence). The CDR3 sequence is CASTSDRDYGYTF. DNA for the CDR3: TGTGCCAGTACCTCGGACAGGGACTATGGCTACACCTTC.

The chain couples TRBV5-6 to TRBJ1-3; D is undetermined. The CDR3 is 14 amino acids. The germline V gene has CDR1 SGHDT and CDR2 YYEEEE. Trimming shortened V by 4 bases and J by 6 bases, and 14 bases separated the two germline ends. This CDR3 reads CASSPVPSENTIYF. CDR3 DNA sequence: TGTGCCAGCAGCCCGGTACCCTCGGAAAACACCATATATTTT.

This sequence joins TRBV6-1 and TRBJ1-4; the D is unclear. CDR3 size: 15 residues. Germline CDR1 and CDR2: MNHNS and SASEGT. V dropped 4 bases and J dropped 5 bases, with 14 bases sitting between them. CDR3 amino acids: CASSVEGSWNEKLFF. DNA for the CDR3: TGTGCCAGCAGTGTAGAGGGATCCTGGAATGAAAAACTGTTTTTT.

The chain combines TRBV10-3 with TRBJ2-3; no clear D gene. V shed 4 bases and J shed 6 bases, with 8 bases lying between them. The CDR3 covers 12 residues. Germline CDR1 and CDR2: ENHRY and SYGVKD. Here the CDR3 reads CAISGAGDTQYF. CDR3 DNA sequence: TGTGCCATCAGTGGGGCTGGTGATACGCAGTATTTT.

The J gene is TRBJ2-1, the V gene TRBV2, with D unresolved. V was cut by 4 bases and J by 6 bases, with 4 bases left in between. This CDR3 spans 11 amino acids. Per the germline V gene, CDR1 is SNHLY and CDR2 is FYNNEI. This CDR3 is CASSGFNEQFF. DNA for the CDR3: TGTGCCAGCAGTGGATTCAATGAGCAGTTCTTC.

This chain joins TRBV29-1 and TRBJ2-7, with TRBD2 matching 9 bases. There are 13 residues in the CDR3. The germline V gene encodes CDR1 SQVTM and CDR2 ANQGSEA. Losses at the gene ends were 6 bases for V and 0 bases for J; bases not matched to a gene: 3. The CDR3 reads CSVLAGPSYEQYF. The CDR3 nucleotides read TGCAGCGTCCTAGCGGGACCCTCCTACGAGCAGTACTTC.

This chain joins TRBV28 and TRBJ1-5; 8 nucleotides align to TRBD1. This CDR3 spans 15 amino acids. Germline V gene data show CDR1 as MDHEN and CDR2 as SYDVKM. V trimming: 5 bases; J trimming: 4 bases; junction bases outside the gene matches: 7. The CDR3 nucleotides read TGTGCCAGCAGTACAGGACAGGGCGGGAATCAGCCCCAGCATTTT. Translating it yields CASSTGQGGNQPQHF.

The CDR3 loop reads CASSLRALGPKETQYF. The CDR3 DNA reads TGTGCCAGCAGTTTAAGAGCCCTGGGCCCCAAAGAGACCCAGTACTTC. V usage is TRBV28 and J usage is TRBJ2-5; D unresolved. V lost 2 bases, J lost 3 bases, and 16 bases lay in between. The CDR3 is 16 residues long. Germline CDR1 is MDHEN and CDR2 is SYDVKM.

The rearrangement links TRBV29-1 to TRBJ1-5; TRBD1 is a possible D gene (5 bases). Trimming cost V 6 bases and J 0 bases, with 18 bases left between them. The CDR3 is 16 residues long. CDR1 and CDR2 from the germline V gene are SQVTM and ANQGSEA. The chain's CDR3 is CSVGGAGKTSNQPQHF. Here the CDR3 DNA reads TGCAGCGTGGGTGGGGCGGGGAAAACTAGCAATCAGCCCCAGCATTTT.

This clone was seen just once. J is TRBJ2-1 and V is TRBV19; TRBD2 agrees at 13 bases. Germline V gives CDR1 LNHDA, CDR2 SQIVND (reference sequence). The CDR3 consists of 15 residues. V shed 6 bases, J shed 7 bases, and the junction held 6 bases outside the gene matches. CDR3 residues: CASRTLAGGPNEQFF. Written as DNA, the CDR3 is TGTGCCAGTAGGACACTAGCGGGAGGGCCGAATGAGCAGTTCTTC.

CDR3 residues: CASGSGRGSEQYF. Written as DNA, the CDR3 is TGTGCCAGCGGAAGCGGGAGGGGAAGCGAGCAGTACTTC. The chain employs TRBV7-3 and TRBJ2-7; TRBD2 matches at 10 bases. V was pared by 8 bases and J by 6 bases, with 7 bases of the junction left unmatched. The CDR3 has 13 residues. Germline V lookup: CDR1 SGHTA, CDR2 FQGTGA.

This clone appeared a single time. The chain recombines TRBV5-1 with TRBJ1-1, with TRBD1 matching 8 bases. With 4 bases clipped from V and 4 bases from J, the junction kept 9 bases outside the gene matches. The germline V gene has CDR1 SGHRS and CDR2 YFSETQ. There are 15 residues in the CDR3. The CDR3: CASSPTGAEGTEAFF. The CDR3 DNA sequence: TGCGCCAGCAGCCCGACAGGGGCGGAGGGCACTGAAGCTTTCTTT.

This sequence joins TRBV5-4 and TRBJ1-2; weak D call: TRBD1 (5 bases). This CDR3 contains 18 residues. Between the trimmed V and J ends, which lost 4 bases and 4 bases, there was a span of 26 bases. Per germline, CDR1 SGHNT and CDR2 YYREEE (reference sequence). The CDR3 reads CASSPPGRAGGGTYGYTF. The CDR3 DNA reads TGTGCCAGCAGCCCCCCGGGAAGGGCGGGGGGGGGTACCTATGGCTACACCTTC.

This chain links TRBV19 with TRBJ2-2, with D possibly being TRBD1 (5 bases). Germline values: CDR1 LNHDA, CDR2 SQIVND (reference sequence). Trimming took 5 bases from V and 3 from J, leaving 13 bases between them. The CDR3 totals 15 residues. CDR3 DNA sequence: TGTGCCAGTAGTCACAGACAGTCATACACCGGGGAGCTGTTTTTT. It encodes CASSHRQSYTGELFF.

This clone has more than one count but fewer than ten. This chain links TRBV30 with TRBJ2-7; possible D gene TRBD1, 5 bases. Trimming cost V 2 bases and J 4 bases, with 12 bases left between them. CDR1 and CDR2 (germline): GTSNPN, SVGIG (reference sequence). This CDR3 is 13 amino acids long. The CDR3 sequence is CAWSRRGLYEQYF. CDR3 in DNA: TGTGCCTGGAGTCGAAGGGGCTTATACGAGCAGTACTTC.

A single count supports this clone. V gene TRBV28 combines with J gene TRBJ2-1; 9 nucleotides match TRBD2. Trimming took 2 bases from V and 5 from J; bases not matched to a gene: 4. This CDR3 is 15 amino acids long. Germline lookup yields CDR1 MDHEN and CDR2 SYDVKM. The CDR3 bases are TGTGCCAGCAGTTTACGCGGGAGGGCACACAATGAGCAGTTCTTC. Amino acids: CASSLRGRAHNEQFF.

This clone was seen once. This rearrangement joins TRBV27 to TRBJ2-3; 8 bases align to TRBD2. The V segment lost 0 bases and the J segment 6 bases; nucleotides outside the gene matches: 8. This CDR3 spans 16 amino acids. The germline CDR1 and CDR2 sequences are MNHEY and SMNVEV (reference sequence). The DNA of the CDR3 is TGTGCCAGCAGTTTATCGACGAGCGGGAGTCGTGATACGCAGTATTTT. Its translation: CASSLSTSGSRDTQYF.

The rearrangement links TRBV7-9 to TRBJ2-7; TRBD2 matches 10 bases. The J segment lost 0 bases and the V segment lost 6 bases, leaving 2 bases of the junction unmatched. This CDR3 has 14 amino acids. Germline CDR1 and CDR2: SEHNR and FQNEAQ (reference sequence). CDR3 residues: CASRSSGSSYEQYF. The CDR3 DNA reads as TGTGCCAGCAGATCTAGCGGGAGCTCCTACGAGCAGTACTTC.

The J gene is TRBJ2-2, the V gene TRBV5-1; D gene ambiguous. Germline V gene sequence: CDR1 SGHRS, CDR2 YFSETQ. Trimming left V 6 bases short and J 0 bases short, with 12 bases between. The CDR3 length is 15 residues. The CDR3, as DNA: TGCGCCAGCACTCCTATCGACCCGAACACCGGGGAGCTGTTTTTT. It translates to CASTPIDPNTGELFF.

The rearrangement joins TRBV5-1 to TRBJ2-7; possibly TRBD1 for D (6 bases). This CDR3 region has 15 residues. V was clipped by 3 bases and J by 3 bases, with 16 bases between them. Germline V gene data show CDR1 as SGHRS and CDR2 as YFSETQ. The CDR3 DNA follows: TGCGCCAGCAGCTCACGGTCACAGGGCATCTACGAGCAGTACTTC. It codes for CASSSRSQGIYEQYF.

The chain recombines TRBV28 with TRBJ2-7; 9 bases agree with TRBD1. Germline assignment: CDR1 MDHEN and CDR2 SYDVKM. With V trimmed by 2 bases and J by 6 bases, 11 bases remained unmatched. The length of the CDR3 is 16 residues. The CDR3 sequence: CASSLHSDRGILEQYF. The CDR3 region has the DNA TGTGCCAGCAGTTTACATTCGGACAGGGGAATTCTCGAGCAGTACTTC.

Of note for this clone: This specimen includes other DNA sequences encoding the same CDR3. The V and J genes are TRBV18 and TRBJ2-5; 14 nucleotides align to TRBD2. Germline-derived CDR1 and CDR2 are KGHSH and LQKENI. Losses at the gene ends were 6 bases for V and 5 bases for J; bases not matched to a gene: 5. This CDR3 has 15 residues. CDR3 DNA sequence: TGTGCCAGCTCCCCGGGACTAGCGGGAGTGGAGACCCAGTACTTC. This gives the protein CASSPGLAGVETQYF.

The chain uses TRBV6-6 and TRBJ2-3; TRBD2 matches at 7 bases. CDR3 length: 15 residues. V was clipped by 4 bases and J by 3 bases; unmatched bases: 7. CDR1 is MNHNY, CDR2 SVGAGI, per germline (reference sequence). CDR3 bases: TGTGCCAGCAGTTCATCTAGCGGAGTTACAGATACGCAGTATTTT. Translating it yields CASSSSSGVTDTQYF.